This T cell receptor (beta chain) was recorded in a study of breast tumors, draining lymph nodes, adjacent tissues. Samples came from axillary lymph nodes draining the breast cancer. Germline assignment: CDR1 LNHDA and CDR2 SQIVND (reference sequence). With V trimmed by 2 bases and J by 3 bases, 11 bases remained unmatched. The CDR3 runs to 17 residues. TCRdb re-derived calls from the multiplex PCR reads in MiXCR, one entry per CDR3 protein. Of about 130,000 distinct CDR3 sequences detected, 20% appear once; the ten largest clones hold over 3%. About this clonotype: Since a much larger clone is just one base distant, this may be a read error.

The clonotype originates from a female donor with breast cancer. Some clones in this sample may be carry-over from other donors' samples. The rearrangement uses TRBV19 and TRBJ2-3; 7 nucleotides agree with TRBD2. Sequencing was carried out using axillary lymph node tissue. As DNA, the CDR3 is TGTGCCAGTAGTATAAGTGGGAGGGCCCCTTGGACAGATACGCAGTATTTT. Protein sequence: CASSISGRAPWTDTQYF.